Following are 9 T cell receptor beta chains from one sample sequenced in a study of T cells in narcolepsy. Clones were sequenced by immunoSEQ multiplex PCR, and TCRdb holds only the in-frame ones, with some missing. Of some 10,000 clones detected, approximately 94% appear once; the ten largest clones hold roughly 1%. Material for sequencing was CD45RA- memory CD4+ T cells from PBMCs. These TCRs come from a human donor with narcolepsy.

As DNA, the CDR3 is TGCGCCAGCAGCCCCGGACAGGGGAGGTCAGATACGCAGTATTTT. Its translation: CASSPGQGRSDTQYF. This chain links TRBV5-1 with TRBJ2-3; 9 nucleotides agree with TRBD1. Unmatched junction bases numbered 7, after V lost 4 bases and J lost 4 bases. The germline gives CDR1 SGHRS, CDR2 YFSETQ. This CDR3 is 15 amino acids long.

The chain joins TRBV29-1 to TRBJ2-3; 7 bases match TRBD1. The CDR3 extends over 12 amino acids. Germline loops: CDR1 SQVTM, CDR2 ANQGSEA. The V segment lost 6 bases and the J segment 4 bases; nucleotides outside the gene matches: 4. CDR3 bases: TGCAGCGTCGATACAGGGGCAGATACGCAGTATTTT. Residues: CSVDTGADTQYF.

The J gene is TRBJ1-4, the V gene TRBV15; a weak D match, TRBD1 (6 bases). This CDR3 contains 15 residues. CDR1 is LNHNV and CDR2 is YYDKDF in the germline V gene (reference sequence). V shed 3 bases and J shed 5 bases, with 13 bases lying between them. The DNA for the CDR3 is TGTGCCACCAGCAGTCCGGACAGCCTAAATGAAAAACTGTTTTTT. This sequence encodes CATSSPDSLNEKLFF. The entire variable domain, with the rest obtained from reference TRBV15 and TRBJ1-4, is as follows: DAMVIQNPRYQVTQFGKPVTLSCSQTLNHNVMYWYQQKSSQAPKLLFHYYDKDFNNEADTPDNFQSRRPNTSFCFLDIRSPGLGDTAMYLCATSSPDSLNEKLFFGSGTQLSVL.

The chain couples TRBV7-3 to TRBJ2-2; TRBD2 matches at 9 bases. The CDR3 has 18 residues. The V and J ends lost 6 bases and 7 bases, in that order; junction bases with no gene match: 18. Germline lookup yields CDR1 SGHTA and CDR2 FQGTGA. The CDR3: CASSSSLIAGASGGELFF. Here the CDR3 DNA reads TGTGCCAGCAGTTCGTCCTTGATAGCGGGGGCCTCGGGCGGGGAGCTGTTTTTT. Full variable domain (remainder filled in from reference TRBV7-3 and TRBJ2-2): GAGVSQTPSNKVTEKGKYVELRCDPISGHTALYWYRQSLGQGPEFLIYFQGTGAADDSGLPNDRFFAVRPEGSVSTLKIQRTERGDSAVYLCASSSSLIAGASGGELFFGEGSRLTVL.

Written as DNA, the CDR3 is TGTGCCTGGCAGTCCCGGGGGGCCGGGGAGCTGTTTTTT. It is translated as CAWQSRGAGELFF. This chain joins TRBV30 and TRBJ2-2; the match to TRBD2 covers 7 bases. The V gene end was trimmed by 5 bases and the J gene end by 6 bases; junction bases not matched to a gene: 6. Per the germline V gene, CDR1 is GTSNPN and CDR2 is SVGIG (reference sequence). This CDR3 spans 13 amino acids.

The rearrangement uses TRBV10-3 and TRBJ2-3, with TRBD2 matching over 8 bases. The germline CDR1 and CDR2 sequences are ENHRY and SYGVKD. Trimming removed 11 bases from V and 3 bases from J; junction bases left unmatched: 7. The CDR3 extends over 13 amino acids. CDR3 sequence: CASAGGGTDTQYF. The CDR3 region has the DNA TGTGCCTCCGCGGGAGGCGGGACAGATACGCAGTATTTT.

The rearrangement links TRBV9 to TRBJ2-3; 8 bases agree with TRBD2. The V segment lost 0 bases and the J segment 2 bases; nucleotides outside the gene matches: 11. The CDR3 sequence is 18 residues long. Germline V gene data show CDR1 as SGDLS and CDR2 as YYNGEE. CDR3 DNA: TGTGCCAGCAGCGTAGGACGCGGGGGGACAAGACCCACAGATACGCAGTATTTT. The encoded protein is CASSVGRGGTRPTDTQYF.

This chain joins TRBV20-1 and TRBJ1-2; no reliable D call. With 6 bases removed from V and 8 bases from J, the gap between germline ends came to 13 bases. CDR1 is DFQATT and CDR2 is SNEGSKA in the germline V gene (reference sequence). The CDR3 sequence is 11 residues long. This chain's CDR3 is CSAEWELGYTF. DNA for the CDR3: TGCAGTGCCGAGTGGGAGCTCGGCTACACCTTC.

J is TRBJ2-6 and V is TRBV5-4; no clear D gene. The CDR3 has 15 residues. Trimming took 3 bases from V and 2 from J, leaving 9 bases between them. Germline values: CDR1 SGHNT, CDR2 YYREEE (reference sequence). The chain's CDR3 is CASSSGHPGANVLTF. CDR3 in DNA: TGTGCCAGCAGCTCAGGCCATCCTGGGGCCAACGTCCTGACTTTC.